These 3 T cell receptor beta chains share one sample of origin, sequenced in a study of shared clonotypes between healthy human individuals. The data were produced by immunoSEQ multiplex PCR, yet TCRdb's version contains in-frame clones alone and is incomplete. The top ten clones hold under 2% of a sample with about 640,000 clones, about three quarters of them seen once. The specimen sequenced was memory CD4+ T cells sorted from blood. Subset given: CD45RA-negative fraction. These receptors all come from a woman in her 30s in good health.

This clone has just a few counts. J is TRBJ2-7 and V is TRBV11-2; 16 bases align to TRBD2. CDR1 and CDR2 (germline): SGHAT, FQNNGV. This CDR3 has 16 residues. V shed 5 bases, J shed 6 bases, and the junction held 7 bases outside the gene matches. The CDR3 bases are TGTGCCAGCAGCAAGGGACTAGCGGGAGGGCCCGTCGAGCAGTACTTC. It translates to CASSKGLAGGPVEQYF.

CDR3 coding DNA: TGTGCCAGCAGTGAAGCCCCGAACACTGAAGCTTTCTTT. The encoded protein is CASSEAPNTEAFF. V gene TRBV6-1 combines with J gene TRBJ1-1; no firm D call. The CDR3 has 13 residues. The V gene's germline CDR1 is MNHNS and CDR2 SASEGT. V was trimmed by 0 bases and J by 1 base, leaving 3 bases between them.

J is TRBJ2-3 and V is TRBV2; 8 bases align to TRBD2. The CDR3 is 15 amino acids. Trimming at V came to 8 bases and at J to 0 bases, leaving 7 bases not matched to a gene. CDR1 and CDR2 from the germline V gene are SNHLY and FYNNEI. In DNA form, the CDR3 reads TGTGCCAGCGTAAGGTCTAGCGGGAGCACAGATACGCAGTATTTT. It yields the protein CASVRSSGSTDTQYF.